This passage covers 14 T cell receptor beta chains from one sample sequenced in a study of shared clonotypes between healthy human individuals. Here immunoSEQ multiplex PCR was the method, and the copy in TCRdb shows in-frame clones only, minus some. Altogether around 2.5 million clones are present, roughly 93% being singletons, with the ten largest covering roughly 0.36%. The sequencing input was naive CD4+ T cells from PBMCs. As to subset: CD45RA+ positively selected. The origin of the receptors is a young man in good health. Some clones in this sample may be carry-over from other donors' samples.

V and J are TRBV7-9 and TRBJ2-2; possible D gene TRBD1, 5 bases. Germline CDR1 is SEHNR and CDR2 is FQNEAQ (reference sequence). The CDR3 runs to 14 residues. V was cut by 6 bases and J by 9 bases, with 17 bases left in between. In DNA form, the CDR3 reads TGTGCCAGCAGGGCCCTCTTGCAGGGAAGGGAGCTGTTTTTT. This gives the protein CASRALLQGRELFF.

This rearrangement joins TRBV7-9 to TRBJ2-1; TRBD1 or TRBD2 may be the D gene (5 bases each). V gave up 3 bases and J gave up 10 bases, with 10 bases separating them. The CDR3 is made up of 12 amino acids. Germline CDR1 SEHNR, CDR2 FQNEAQ (reference sequence). The CDR3 DNA is TGTGCCAGCAGCTTCCAGGGAGACGAGCAGTTCTTC. Protein product: CASSFQGDEQFF.

This sequence joins TRBV9 and TRBJ2-1; D may be TRBD1 (6 bases). There are 15 residues in the CDR3. The germline V and J ends were trimmed by 5 bases and 4 bases, with 16 bases remaining between them. Germline V CDR1 and CDR2: SGDLS, YYNGEE. The CDR3, as DNA: TGTGCCAGCAGGGTCTCCGGGACACCTTACAATGAGCAGTTCTTC. It is translated as CASRVSGTPYNEQFF.

The chain joins TRBV4-3 to TRBJ1-6, with D uncertain. V was clipped by 2 bases and J by 0 bases, with 11 bases between them. Germline V gene data show CDR1 as LGHNA and CDR2 as YSLEER. CDR3 length equals 17 residues. CDR3 sequence: CASSQSAQGSYNSPLHF. The CDR3 coding sequence is TGCGCCAGCAGCCAAAGTGCCCAAGGCTCCTATAATTCACCCCTCCACTTT.

Notes on this clone: The sample contains more than one DNA sequence encoding this CDR3. The chain couples TRBV5-1 to TRBJ2-7, with a tentative D call TRBD2 (6 bases). CDR1 is SGHRS, CDR2 YFSETQ, per germline. V lost 2 bases, J lost 2 bases, and 8 bases lay in between. The CDR3 runs to 13 residues. CDR3 in DNA: TGCGCCAGCAGCTTCTCGGGAGCCTACGAGCAGTACTTC. Translating it yields CASSFSGAYEQYF.

This chain joins TRBV25-1 and TRBJ2-1; D might be TRBD1 or TRBD2, each matching 6 bases. The CDR3 totals 14 residues. Germline V lookup: CDR1 MGHDK, CDR2 SYGVNS. The ends were cut back, 8 bases at V and 0 bases at J, with 11 bases in the middle. CDR3 nucleotide sequence: TGTGCCAGCGGGGGGCGGAGCTCCTACAATGAGCAGTTCTTC. The encoded protein is CASGGRSSYNEQFF.

V usage is TRBV2 and J usage is TRBJ1-1; D remains ambiguous. The CDR3 has 14 residues. Per germline, CDR1 SNHLY and CDR2 FYNNEI. V lost 6 bases, J lost 0 bases, and 11 bases lay in between. The chain's CDR3 is CASSYQQLNTEAFF. The CDR3 nucleotides are TGTGCCAGCAGCTACCAACAGTTGAACACTGAAGCTTTCTTT. Using reference TRBV2 and TRBJ1-1 for the parts outside the CDR3, the full variable domain is EPEVTQTPSHQVTQMGQEVILRCVPISNHLYFYWYRQILGQKVEFLVSFYNNEISEKSEIFDDQFSVERPDGSNFTLKIRSTKLEDSAMYFCASSYQQLNTEAFFGQGTRLTVV.

Concerning this clone: At the DNA level, this CDR3 is encoded by other sequences in the same sample as well. The V and J genes are TRBV5-1 and TRBJ2-5; 7 bases line up with TRBD2. The CDR3 spans 13 residues. Trimming cost V 6 bases and J 1 base; bases outside gene matches: 3. In germline, CDR1 is SGHRS, CDR2 YFSETQ. For the CDR3, the DNA is TGCGCCAGCACCCGCGGGGGCCAAGAGACCCAGTACTTC. Its protein product is CASTRGGQETQYF. Together with reference TRBV5-1 and TRBJ2-5, the CDR3 gives the full variable domain: KAGVTQTPRYLIKTRGQQVTLSCSPISGHRSVSWYQQTPGQGLQFLFEYFSETQRNKGNFPGRFSGRQFSNSRSEMNVSTLELGDSALYLCASTRGGQETQYFGPGTRLLVL.

The gene calls are TRBV18 and TRBJ2-5, with 7 nucleotides matching TRBD1. V was clipped by 8 bases and J by 4 bases; unmatched bases: 10. The CDR3 sequence is 14 residues long. Germline V gene lookup returns CDR1 KGHSH and CDR2 LQKENI. The CDR3 DNA is TGTGCCAGCACAAGTAAGGGGGCTAGAGAGACCCAGTACTTC. It is translated as CASTSKGARETQYF.

V gene TRBV7-2 combines with J gene TRBJ2-5; TRBD1 matches 7 bases. Trimming at V came to 5 bases and at J to 6 bases, leaving 12 bases not matched to a gene. The CDR3 runs 15 residues. Germline CDR1 SGHTA, CDR2 FQGNSA. The CDR3 reads CASSPSTGNFQTQYF. The CDR3 DNA is TGTGCCAGCAGCCCCTCGACAGGGAATTTTCAGACCCAGTACTTC.

This clone was recorded only once. The chain links TRBV19 to TRBJ2-7, with TRBD1 matching 9 bases. Trimming took 3 bases from V and 7 from J; bases not matched to a gene: 7. CDR1 is LNHDA, CDR2 SQIVND, per germline (reference sequence). The CDR3 spans 14 residues. CDR3 in DNA: TGTGCCAGTAGTATTGGGACAGGGAATCGGGAGCAGTACTTC. Its translation: CASSIGTGNREQYF.

J is TRBJ1-1 and V is TRBV5-1, with D unclear. This CDR3 spans 13 amino acids. V lost 0 bases, J lost 5 bases, and 8 bases lay in between. Germline lookup yields CDR1 SGHRS and CDR2 YFSETQ. The chain's CDR3 is CASSLAGETEAFF. For the CDR3, the DNA is TGCGCCAGCAGCTTGGCCGGGGAGACTGAAGCTTTCTTT.

The gene calls are TRBV5-6 and TRBJ2-3; either TRBD1 or TRBD2 may supply D (5 bases each). The V gene lost 2 bases and the J gene lost 4 bases, with 11 bases spanning the gap. The CDR3 covers 14 residues. Germline values: CDR1 SGHDT, CDR2 YYEEEE. The chain's CDR3 is CASSFLGVADTQYF. In DNA form, the CDR3 reads TGTGCCAGCAGCTTTCTGGGGGTAGCAGATACGCAGTATTTT.

A note on this clone: Other DNA sequences of this sample code for an identical CDR3. V usage is TRBV28 and J usage is TRBJ2-6; D gene unclear. The CDR3 totals 14 residues. Germline CDR1 MDHEN, CDR2 SYDVKM. V lost 4 bases to trimming and J lost 4 bases, with 8 bases between them. The CDR3 spells CASSSPGGANVLTF. CDR3 coding DNA: TGTGCCAGCAGTTCCCCCGGGGGGGCCAACGTCCTGACTTTC. The full variable domain, with the rest looked up from reference TRBV28 and TRBJ2-6, is DVKVTQSSRYLVKRTGEKVFLECVQDMDHENMFWYRQDPGLGLRLIYFSYDVKMKEKGDIPEGYSVSREKKERFSLILESASTNQTSMYLCASSSPGGANVLTFGAGSRLTVL.